Below, 28 T cell receptor beta chains from the same sample are listed, as sequenced in a study of cytomegalovirus exposure and HLA in healthy donors. Researchers ran the PCR with 60 Vbeta and 13 Jbeta primers. TCRdb keeps only in-frame clones here, not all; method: immunoSEQ multiplex PCR. The sample includes 150,000 to 200,000 clones, roughly four fifths of them seen just once. Material: PBMCs. The receptors derive from a woman aged 45 to 65 in good health and CMV-seropositive.

This clone showed up just a few times. J is TRBJ2-5 and V is TRBV19, with 14 bases that match TRBD2. The trim removed 6 bases at V and 4 bases at J, leaving 4 bases unmatched. The CDR3 consists of 15 residues. CDR1 is LNHDA and CDR2 is SQIVND in the germline V gene (reference sequence). The CDR3 region has the DNA TGTGCCAGTAGCGGACTAGCGGGGGGACGAGAGACCCAGTACTTC. The encoded protein is CASSGLAGGRETQYF.

The CDR3 coding sequence is TGTGCCTGGAGTGACGGACAGGCCTACGAGCAGTACTTC. The encoded protein is CAWSDGQAYEQYF. The chain combines TRBV30 with TRBJ2-5; 7 bases are shared with TRBD1. The DNA end favors TRBJ2-7, so the J call may be wrong. Germline CDR1 GTSNPN, CDR2 SVGIG (reference sequence). The CDR3 runs to 13 residues.

This chain links TRBV5-6 with TRBJ2-2, with TRBD2 identical over 9 bases. The CDR3 totals 17 residues. Germline V CDR1 and CDR2: SGHDT, YYEEEE. V was clipped by 2 bases and J by 1 base; unmatched bases: 6. CDR3 in DNA: TGTGCCAGCAGCTTACCCAGCGGGGGGCTGAACACCGGGGAGCTGTTTTTT. This gives the protein CASSLPSGGLNTGELFF. The full variable domain, its missing parts supplied by reference TRBV5-6 and TRBJ2-2, is DAGVTQSPTHLIKTRGQQVTLRCSPKSGHDTVSWYQQALGQGPQFIFQYYEEEERQRGNFPDRFSGHQFPNYSSELNVNALLLGDSALYLCASSLPSGGLNTGELFFGEGSRLTVL.

Note on this clone: The sample carries other DNA sequences with the same CDR3. The chain uses TRBV9 and TRBJ2-1, with 14 bases identical to TRBD2. CDR1 and CDR2 (germline): SGDLS, YYNGEE. The CDR3 loop spans 16 amino acids. V trimming: 3 bases; J trimming: 4 bases; junction bases outside the gene matches: 3. The CDR3 coding sequence is TGTGCCAGCAGCGCCCGGACTAGCGGGGGGTACAATGAGCAGTTCTTC. Translation: CASSARTSGGYNEQFF.

V is TRBV9 and J is TRBJ1-2, with D maybe TRBD1 (6 bases). Trimming removed 2 bases at V and 7 bases at J, with 21 bases between. Germline V gene sequence: CDR1 SGDLS, CDR2 YYNGEE. This CDR3 is built from 16 residues. CDR3 DNA sequence: TGTGCCAGCAGCGTCACGTGGGTCAGGGGCGCGGGTGGCTACACCTTC. It translates to CASSVTWVRGAGGYTF.

The chain joins TRBV27 to TRBJ1-2; tentatively, D is TRBD1 (6 bases). V was trimmed by 6 bases and J by 5 bases, leaving 13 bases between them. This CDR3 region has 13 residues. Germline CDR1 reads MNHEY; CDR2 reads SMNVEV (reference sequence). DNA for the CDR3: TGTGCCAGCAGCCAGGGGATGGGATATGGCTACACCTTC. The encoded protein is CASSQGMGYGYTF.

This clone came up a few times. The chain has TRBV29-1 and TRBJ2-7, with D tentatively TRBD1 (6 bases). V was trimmed by 4 bases and J by 5 bases, leaving 12 bases between them. The CDR3 is 12 amino acids. Germline loops: CDR1 SQVTM, CDR2 ANQGSEA. The CDR3 DNA reads TGCAGCGTTGTAACAGGGCAACACGAGCAGTACTTC. This sequence encodes CSVVTGQHEQYF.

V and J are TRBV23-1 and TRBJ1-4; D is ambiguous. TRBV23-1 is an ORF, with its function uncertain. The V end lost 1 base, the J end lost 4 bases, and 10 bases lay between the germline ends. The CDR3 consists of 15 residues. CDR3 region: CASSQYGRHNEKLFF. CDR3 nucleotides: TGCGCCAGCAGTCAATACGGGAGACATAATGAAAAACTGTTTTTT.

The chain carries TRBV6-4 and TRBJ2-2; no reliable D call. Germline V lookup: CDR1 MRHNA, CDR2 SNTAGT. V was clipped by 3 bases and J by 1 base, with 6 bases between them. The CDR3 length is 14 residues. CDR3 region: CASSEQQNTGELFF. The CDR3 nucleotides read TGTGCCAGCAGTGAACAGCAGAACACCGGGGAGCTGTTTTTT.

V is TRBV27 and J is TRBJ2-7; weak D call: TRBD1 (5 bases). The CDR3 contains 14 residues. Germline-derived CDR1 and CDR2 are MNHEY and SMNVEV (reference sequence). V lost 3 bases to trimming and J lost 4 bases, with 13 bases between them. As DNA, the CDR3 is TGTGCCAGCAGTTTCTGGCAGGGTGGTTACGAGCAGTACTTC. It translates to CASSFWQGGYEQYF.

This chain connects TRBV2 to TRBJ1-1; 7 bases map to TRBD1. This CDR3 is built from 15 residues. Trimming at V came to 6 bases and at J to 2 bases, leaving 9 bases not matched to a gene. The germline gives CDR1 SNHLY, CDR2 FYNNEI. CDR3 DNA: TGTGCCAGCAGAGGGGGCGCCGGTGGAAACACTGAAGCTTTCTTT. Its translation: CASRGGAGGNTEAFF.

The rearrangement uses TRBV5-1 and TRBJ2-5; 9 bases agree with TRBD1. The DNA end favors TRBJ2-7, so the J call may be wrong. The V gene's germline CDR1 is SGHRS and CDR2 YFSETQ. The CDR3 extends over 14 amino acids. CDR3 DNA: TGCGCCAGCAGCTTGGGAACAGGGGGCAACGAGCAGTACTTC. Translated, it gives CASSLGTGGNEQYF.

The chain employs TRBV6-6 and TRBJ2-1; D is perhaps TRBD1 (6 bases). Germline V lookup: CDR1 MNHNY, CDR2 SVGAGI (reference sequence). Trimming pared 5 bases from V and 4 bases from J, leaving 9 bases between. CDR3 size: 13 residues. CDR3 protein: CASSPGVYNEQFF. CDR3 bases: TGTGCCAGCAGTCCAGGGGTATACAATGAGCAGTTCTTC.

The chain recombines TRBV5-1 with TRBJ2-1, with 9 bases aligning to TRBD2. V shed 0 bases and J 7 bases; nucleotides not matched to a gene: 2. This CDR3 spans 14 amino acids. Germline V gene data show CDR1 as SGHRS and CDR2 as YFSETQ. CDR3 region: CASSLERGVNEQFF. The CDR3 nucleotides read TGCGCCAGCAGCTTGGAGCGGGGGGTTAATGAGCAGTTCTTC.

The chain links TRBV11-2 to TRBJ1-1; tentative D call: TRBD1 (6 bases). Trimming removed 2 bases from V and 4 bases from J, with 14 bases in between. Germline loops: CDR1 SGHAT, CDR2 FQNNGV. The CDR3 totals 15 residues. CDR3 protein: CASSLWGGGGTEAFF. For the CDR3, the DNA is TGTGCCAGCAGCTTATGGGGGGGCGGCGGCACTGAAGCTTTCTTT.

The J gene is TRBJ1-5, the V gene TRBV7-8; no clear D. The V end lost 4 bases, the J end lost 4 bases, and 14 bases lay between the germline ends. Germline V gene sequence: CDR1 SGHVS, CDR2 FQNEAQ. This CDR3 has 15 residues. CDR3 DNA sequence: TGTGCCAGCAGCTCTCGGACTTTCACAAATCAGCCCCAGCATTTT. Its protein is CASSSRTFTNQPQHF.

In this sample, this clone turned up a few times. This chain uses TRBV5-6 with TRBJ2-1, with 8 bases identical to TRBD2. The ends lost 1 base at V and 12 bases at J; junction bases unmatched: 6. The CDR3 is made up of 13 amino acids. Germline CDR1 SGHDT, CDR2 YYEEEE. DNA of the CDR3: TGTGCCAGCAGCTTGCGGGGGGGGCGGATGCAGTTCTTC. This codes for CASSLRGGRMQFF.

The CDR3 DNA follows: TGCGCCAGCAGCCTATTACAGGACCGAAGCTCCTACGAGCAGTACTTC. This gives the protein CASSLLQDRSSYEQYF. V gene TRBV4-1 combines with J gene TRBJ2-7, with D maybe TRBD1 (5 bases). CDR1 is MGHRA, CDR2 YSYEKL, per germline. CDR3 length equals 16 residues. Trimming shortened V by 4 bases and J by 0 bases, and 16 bases separated the two germline ends.

The chain recombines TRBV10-1 with TRBJ2-1, with TRBD2 matching 11 bases. The CDR3 totals 17 residues. Losses at the gene ends were 10 bases for V and 1 base for J; bases not matched to a gene: 12. Germline V gene lookup returns CDR1 WNHNN and CDR2 SYGVQD (reference sequence). The DNA of the CDR3 is TGCGCCACCCGATTTACTAGCGGGGGTCTATCCTACAATGAGCAGTTCTTC. This gives the protein CATRFTSGGLSYNEQFF.

The V call is TRBV2, the J call TRBJ1-5; 10 nucleotides match TRBD1. This CDR3 contains 12 residues. The trim removed 8 bases at V and 5 bases at J, leaving 0 bases unmatched. The germline V gene encodes CDR1 SNHLY and CDR2 FYNNEI. The CDR3 spells CASGTGDQPQHF. The DNA for the CDR3 is TGTGCCAGCGGGACAGGGGATCAGCCCCAGCATTTT.

The genes are TRBV5-5 and TRBJ1-1; 8 bases fit TRBD1. Germline loops: CDR1 SGHKS, CDR2 YYEKEE (reference sequence). With 0 bases clipped from V and 3 bases from J, the junction kept 4 bases outside the gene matches. The CDR3 sequence is 15 residues long. CDR3 nucleotide sequence: TGTGCCAGCAGCTTGGGGGACAGGAGGGACACTGAAGCTTTCTTT. This sequence encodes CASSLGDRRDTEAFF.

This clone occurred a few times. Other DNA variants within this sample encode the same CDR3. This sequence joins TRBV10-3 and TRBJ1-5; D not certain. CDR1 and CDR2 from the germline V gene are ENHRY and SYGVKD. The ends were cut back, 2 bases at V and 5 bases at J, with 4 bases in the middle. This CDR3 region has 12 residues. DNA for the CDR3: TGTGCCATCAGTGAGCCGTATCAGCCCCAGCATTTT. Its translation is CAISEPYQPQHF.

This chain joins TRBV2 and TRBJ2-7; a weak D match, TRBD2 (6 bases). Trimming left V 3 bases short and J 2 bases short, with 14 bases between. The CDR3 runs 15 residues. Per germline, CDR1 SNHLY and CDR2 FYNNEI. The CDR3 here is CASSEGGTRPYEQYF. The CDR3 nucleotides read TGTGCCAGCAGTGAGGGCGGGACCCGACCCTACGAGCAGTACTTC.

The rearrangement uses TRBV27 and TRBJ1-2; possibly TRBD1 for D (6 bases). Trimming took 1 base from V and 6 from J, leaving 9 bases between them. The CDR3 sequence is 13 residues long. Germline V gene sequence: CDR1 MNHEY, CDR2 SMNVEV (reference sequence). This chain's CDR3 is CASSLWSGDGYTF. As DNA, the CDR3 is TGTGCCAGCAGTTTATGGTCAGGGGATGGCTACACCTTC.

J is TRBJ2-3 and V is TRBV5-1, with 9 bases fitting TRBD2. Per germline, CDR1 SGHRS and CDR2 YFSETQ. Unmatched junction bases numbered 5, after V lost 5 bases and J lost 1 base. The length of the CDR3 is 15 residues. The CDR3 protein is CASRDPSGGTDTQYF. The CDR3 DNA reads TGCGCCAGCAGGGACCCTAGCGGGGGCACAGATACGCAGTATTTT. Combining the CDR3 with reference TRBV5-1 and TRBJ2-3 gives the whole variable domain KAGVTQTPRYLIKTRGQQVTLSCSPISGHRSVSWYQQTPGQGLQFLFEYFSETQRNKGNFPGRFSGRQFSNSRSEMNVSTLELGDSALYLCASRDPSGGTDTQYFGPGTRLTVL.

Regarding this clone: This sample includes further DNA sequences coding for the same CDR3. J is TRBJ1-5 and V is TRBV5-1; 9 positions agree with TRBD1. Germline CDR1 reads SGHRS; CDR2 reads YFSETQ. The CDR3 spans 15 residues. V lost 2 bases and J lost 6; bases outside the gene matches: 6. The CDR3 here is CASSLEGQGGQPQHF. CDR3 DNA sequence: TGCGCCAGCAGCTTAGAGGGACAGGGTGGTCAGCCCCAGCATTTT.

V and J are TRBV6-5 and TRBJ1-4; D might be TRBD1 (5 bases). CDR3 length: 15 amino acids. The germline V gene encodes CDR1 MNHEY and CDR2 SVGAGI. V was pared by 6 bases and J by 7 bases, with 18 bases between. The CDR3 region has the DNA TGTGCCAGCAGCCTCGGAGGGAGGGGTGGTGAAAAACTGTTTTTT. The encoded protein is CASSLGGRGGEKLFF.

This clone has just one count. The rearrangement uses TRBV2 and TRBJ1-1, with 7 bases that match TRBD1. The CDR3 spans 14 residues. The V gene's germline CDR1 is SNHLY and CDR2 FYNNEI. The V gene end was trimmed by 6 bases and the J gene end by 1 base; junction bases not matched to a gene: 5. CDR3 loop: CASSFDRANTEAFF. In nucleotides, the CDR3 is TGTGCCAGCAGCTTCGACAGGGCGAACACTGAAGCTTTCTTT.